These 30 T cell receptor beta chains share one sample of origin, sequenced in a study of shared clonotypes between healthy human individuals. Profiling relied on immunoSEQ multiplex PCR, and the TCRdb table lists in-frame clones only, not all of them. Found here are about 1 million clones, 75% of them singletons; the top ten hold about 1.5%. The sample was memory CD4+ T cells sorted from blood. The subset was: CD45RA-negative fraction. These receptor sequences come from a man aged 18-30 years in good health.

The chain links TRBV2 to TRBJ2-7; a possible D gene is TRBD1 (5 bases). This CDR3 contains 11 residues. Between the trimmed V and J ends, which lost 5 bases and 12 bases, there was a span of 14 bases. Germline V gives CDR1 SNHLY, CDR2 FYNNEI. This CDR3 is CASSLDTPPYF. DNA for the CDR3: TGTGCCAGCAGTCTGGACACCCCGCCGTACTTC. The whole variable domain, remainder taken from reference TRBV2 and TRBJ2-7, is EPEVTQTPSHQVTQMGQEVILRCVPISNHLYFYWYRQILGQKVEFLVSFYNNEISEKSEIFDDQFSVERPDGSNFTLKIRSTKLEDSAMYFCASSLDTPPYFGPGTRLTVT.

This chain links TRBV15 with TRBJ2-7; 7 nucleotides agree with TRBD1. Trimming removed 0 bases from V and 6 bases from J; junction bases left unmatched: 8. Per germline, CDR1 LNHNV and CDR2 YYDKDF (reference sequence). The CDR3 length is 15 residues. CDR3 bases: TGTGCCACCAGCAGAGATCCCACAGGGGCTAGCGAGCAGTACTTC. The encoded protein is CATSRDPTGASEQYF.

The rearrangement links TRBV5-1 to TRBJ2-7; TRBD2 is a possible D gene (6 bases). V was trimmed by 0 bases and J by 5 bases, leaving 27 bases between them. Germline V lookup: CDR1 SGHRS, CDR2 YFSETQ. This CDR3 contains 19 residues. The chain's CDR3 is CASSLEGGIFSGRGNEQYF. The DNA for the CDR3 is TGCGCCAGCAGCTTGGAGGGTGGGATTTTTTCCGGGAGAGGGAACGAGCAGTACTTC.

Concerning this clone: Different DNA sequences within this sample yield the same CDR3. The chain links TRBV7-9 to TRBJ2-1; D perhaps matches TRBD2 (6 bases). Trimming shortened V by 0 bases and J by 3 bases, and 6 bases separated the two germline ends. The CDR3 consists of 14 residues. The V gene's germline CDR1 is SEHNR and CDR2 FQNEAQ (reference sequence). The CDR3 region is CASSLAGGYNEQFF. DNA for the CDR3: TGTGCCAGCAGCTTAGCGGGGGGCTACAATGAGCAGTTCTTC.

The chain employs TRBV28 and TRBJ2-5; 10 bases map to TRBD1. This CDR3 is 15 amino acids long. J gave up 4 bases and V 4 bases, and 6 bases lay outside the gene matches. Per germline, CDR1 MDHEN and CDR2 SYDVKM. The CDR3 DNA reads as TGTGCCAGCAGTTATCAGACAGGGGGCACAGAGACCCAGTACTTC. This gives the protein CASSYQTGGTETQYF.

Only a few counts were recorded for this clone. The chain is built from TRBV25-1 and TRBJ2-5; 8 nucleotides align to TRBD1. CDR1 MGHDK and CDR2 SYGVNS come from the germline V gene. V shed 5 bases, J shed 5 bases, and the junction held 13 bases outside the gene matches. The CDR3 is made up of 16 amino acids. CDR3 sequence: CASSFSLRGREETQYF. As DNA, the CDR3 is TGTGCCAGCAGTTTCTCTCTCAGGGGGCGCGAGGAGACCCAGTACTTC.

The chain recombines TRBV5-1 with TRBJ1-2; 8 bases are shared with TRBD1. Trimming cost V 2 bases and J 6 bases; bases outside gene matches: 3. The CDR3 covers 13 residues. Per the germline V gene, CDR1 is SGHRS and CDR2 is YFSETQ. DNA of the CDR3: TGCGCCAGCAGCTTCACACAGGGGGATGGCTACACCTTC. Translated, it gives CASSFTQGDGYTF. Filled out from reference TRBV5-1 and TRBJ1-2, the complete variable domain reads KAGVTQTPRYLIKTRGQQVTLSCSPISGHRSVSWYQQTPGQGLQFLFEYFSETQRNKGNFPGRFSGRQFSNSRSEMNVSTLELGDSALYLCASSFTQGDGYTFGSGTRLTVV.

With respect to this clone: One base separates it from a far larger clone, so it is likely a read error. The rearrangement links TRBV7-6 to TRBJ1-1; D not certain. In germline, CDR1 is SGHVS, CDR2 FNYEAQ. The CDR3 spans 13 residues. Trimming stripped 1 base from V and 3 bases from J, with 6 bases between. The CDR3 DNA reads TGTGCCAGCAGCTTAGACATGGACACTGAAGCTTTCTTT. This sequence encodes CASSLDMDTEAFF.

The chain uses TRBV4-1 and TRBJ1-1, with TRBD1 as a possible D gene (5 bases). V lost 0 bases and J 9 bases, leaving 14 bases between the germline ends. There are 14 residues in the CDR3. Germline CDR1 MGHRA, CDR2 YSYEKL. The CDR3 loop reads CASSQEGQGRQAFF. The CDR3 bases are TGCGCCAGCAGCCAAGAGGGCCAGGGCAGGCAAGCTTTCTTT.

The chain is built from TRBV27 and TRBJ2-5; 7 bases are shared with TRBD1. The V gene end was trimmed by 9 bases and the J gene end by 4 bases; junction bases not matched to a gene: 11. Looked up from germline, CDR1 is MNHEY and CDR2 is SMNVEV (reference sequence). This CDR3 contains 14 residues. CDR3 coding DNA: TGTGCCAGTTCCCGACAGGGAGTACGAGAGACCCAGTACTTC. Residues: CASSRQGVRETQYF.

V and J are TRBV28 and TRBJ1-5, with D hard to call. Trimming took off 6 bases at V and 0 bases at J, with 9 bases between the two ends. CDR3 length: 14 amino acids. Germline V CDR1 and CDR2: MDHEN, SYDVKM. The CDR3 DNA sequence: TGTGCCAGCAGGGGATCATATAGCAATCAGCCCCAGCATTTT. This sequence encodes CASRGSYSNQPQHF.

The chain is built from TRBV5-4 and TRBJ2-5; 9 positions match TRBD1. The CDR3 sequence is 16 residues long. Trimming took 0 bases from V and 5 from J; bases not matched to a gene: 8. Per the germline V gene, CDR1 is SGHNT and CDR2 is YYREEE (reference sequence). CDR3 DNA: TGTGCCAGCAGCTTGGGACAGGGGGTAGTTGATGAGACCCAGTACTTC. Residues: CASSLGQGVVDETQYF.

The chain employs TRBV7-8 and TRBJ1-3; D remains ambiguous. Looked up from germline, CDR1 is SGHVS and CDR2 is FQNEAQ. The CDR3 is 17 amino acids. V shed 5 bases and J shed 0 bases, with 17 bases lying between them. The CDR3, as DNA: TGTGCCAGCAGCAGGAATCCTGAATCGAACTCTGGAAACACCATATATTTT. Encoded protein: CASSRNPESNSGNTIYF.

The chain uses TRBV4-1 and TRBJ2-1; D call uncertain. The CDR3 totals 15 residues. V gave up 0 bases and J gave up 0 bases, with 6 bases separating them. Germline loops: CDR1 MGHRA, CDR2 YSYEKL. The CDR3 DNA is TGCGCCAGCAGCCAAGACAGGTTCTCCTACAATGAGCAGTTCTTC. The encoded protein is CASSQDRFSYNEQFF.

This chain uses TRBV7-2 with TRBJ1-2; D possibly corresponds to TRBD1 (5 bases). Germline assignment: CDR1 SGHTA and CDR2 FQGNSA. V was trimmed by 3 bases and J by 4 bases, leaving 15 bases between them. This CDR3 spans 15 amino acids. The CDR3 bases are TGTGCCAGCAGCTTGGACATCCAGTTTTTCTATGGCTACACCTTC. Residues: CASSLDIQFFYGYTF.

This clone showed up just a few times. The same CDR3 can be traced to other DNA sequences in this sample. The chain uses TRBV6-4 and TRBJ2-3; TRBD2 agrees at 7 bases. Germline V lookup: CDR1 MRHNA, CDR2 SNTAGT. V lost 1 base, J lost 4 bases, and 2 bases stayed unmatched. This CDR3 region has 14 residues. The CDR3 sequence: CASSDLAGADTQYF. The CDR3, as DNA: TGTGCCAGCAGTGACTTGGCGGGAGCAGATACGCAGTATTTT.

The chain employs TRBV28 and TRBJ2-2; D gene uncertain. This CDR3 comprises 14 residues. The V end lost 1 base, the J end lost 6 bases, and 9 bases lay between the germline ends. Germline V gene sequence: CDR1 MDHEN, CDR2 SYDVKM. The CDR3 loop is CASSLSRVAGELFF. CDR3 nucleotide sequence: TGTGCCAGCAGTTTATCAAGAGTTGCCGGGGAGCTGTTTTTT.

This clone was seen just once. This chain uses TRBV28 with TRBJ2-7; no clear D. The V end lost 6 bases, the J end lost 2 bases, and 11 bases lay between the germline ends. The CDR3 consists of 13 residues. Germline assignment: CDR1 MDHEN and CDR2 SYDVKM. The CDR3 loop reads CASRAALTYEQYF. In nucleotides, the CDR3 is TGTGCCAGCAGGGCAGCCCTTACCTACGAGCAGTACTTC.

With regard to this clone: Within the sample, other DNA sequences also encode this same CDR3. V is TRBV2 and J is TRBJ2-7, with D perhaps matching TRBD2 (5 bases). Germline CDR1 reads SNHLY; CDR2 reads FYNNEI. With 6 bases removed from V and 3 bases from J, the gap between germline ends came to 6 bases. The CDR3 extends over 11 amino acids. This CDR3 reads CASSGDYEQYF. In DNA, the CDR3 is TGTGCCAGCAGCGGGGACTACGAGCAGTACTTC.

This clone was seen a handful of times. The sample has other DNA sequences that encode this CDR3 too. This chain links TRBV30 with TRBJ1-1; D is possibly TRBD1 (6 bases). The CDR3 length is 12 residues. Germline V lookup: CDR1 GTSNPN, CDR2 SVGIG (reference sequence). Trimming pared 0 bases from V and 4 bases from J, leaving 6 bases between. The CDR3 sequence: CAWSVGGTEAFF. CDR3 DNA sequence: TGTGCCTGGAGTGTAGGGGGCACTGAAGCTTTCTTT.

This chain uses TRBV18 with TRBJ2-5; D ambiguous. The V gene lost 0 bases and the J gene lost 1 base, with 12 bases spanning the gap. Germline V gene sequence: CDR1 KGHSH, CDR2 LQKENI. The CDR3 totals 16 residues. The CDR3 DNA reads TGTGCCAGCTCACCACCTAATAGCTTGGGCCAAGAGACCCAGTACTTC. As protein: CASSPPNSLGQETQYF. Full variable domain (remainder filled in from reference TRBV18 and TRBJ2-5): NAGVMQNPRHLVRRRGQEARLRCSPMKGHSHVYWYRQLPEEGLKFMVYLQKENIIDESGMPKERFSAEFPKEGPSILRIQQVVRGDSAAYFCASSPPNSLGQETQYFGPGTRLLVL.

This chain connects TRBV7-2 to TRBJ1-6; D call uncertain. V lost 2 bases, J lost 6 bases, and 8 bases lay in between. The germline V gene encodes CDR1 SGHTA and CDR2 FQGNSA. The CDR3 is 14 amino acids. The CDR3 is CASSLMGLNSPLHF. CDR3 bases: TGTGCCAGCAGCTTAATGGGTCTTAATTCACCCCTCCACTTT.

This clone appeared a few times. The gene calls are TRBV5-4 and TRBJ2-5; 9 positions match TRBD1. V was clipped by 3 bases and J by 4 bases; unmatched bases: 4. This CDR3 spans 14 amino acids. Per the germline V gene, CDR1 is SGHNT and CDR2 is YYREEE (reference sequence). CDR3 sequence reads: CASSSGQGTETQYF. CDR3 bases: TGTGCCAGCAGCTCAGGACAGGGGACAGAGACCCAGTACTTC.

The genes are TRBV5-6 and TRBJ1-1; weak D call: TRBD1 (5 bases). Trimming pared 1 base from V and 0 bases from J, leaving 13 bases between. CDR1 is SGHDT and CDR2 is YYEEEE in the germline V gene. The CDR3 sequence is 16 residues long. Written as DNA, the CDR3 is TGTGCCAGCAGCTTGCCCCCAGGGTGGGTGAACACTGAAGCTTTCTTT. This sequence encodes CASSLPPGWVNTEAFF.

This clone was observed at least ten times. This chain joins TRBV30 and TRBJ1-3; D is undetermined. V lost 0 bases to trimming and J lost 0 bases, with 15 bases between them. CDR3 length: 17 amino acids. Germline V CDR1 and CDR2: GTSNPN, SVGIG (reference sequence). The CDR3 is CAWSVVGLLSSGNTIYF. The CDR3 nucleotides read TGTGCCTGGAGTGTGGTAGGACTCCTAAGCTCTGGAAACACCATATATTTT.

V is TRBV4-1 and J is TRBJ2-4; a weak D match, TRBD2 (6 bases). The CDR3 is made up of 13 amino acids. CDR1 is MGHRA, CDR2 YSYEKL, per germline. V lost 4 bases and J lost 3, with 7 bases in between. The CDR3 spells CASSRDFKNIQYF. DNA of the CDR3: TGCGCCAGCAGCCGGGACTTCAAAAACATTCAGTACTTC.

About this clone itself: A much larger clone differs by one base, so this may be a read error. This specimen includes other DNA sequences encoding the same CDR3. Here the CDR3 DNA reads TGCGCCAGCAGCTTGTCCAAGAACACTGAAGCTTTCTTT. Translated: CASSLSKNTEAFF. The V call is TRBV5-1, the J call TRBJ1-1; D is undetermined. Trimming took off 1 base at V and 1 base at J, with 5 bases between the two ends. The germline V gene encodes CDR1 SGHRS and CDR2 YFSETQ. The CDR3 has 13 residues.

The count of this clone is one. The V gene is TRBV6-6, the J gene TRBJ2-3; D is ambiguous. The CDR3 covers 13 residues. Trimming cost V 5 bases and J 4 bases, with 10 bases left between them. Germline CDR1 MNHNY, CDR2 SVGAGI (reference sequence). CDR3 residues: CASSLTRPDTQYF. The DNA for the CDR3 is TGTGCCAGCAGTCTAACCCGGCCAGATACGCAGTATTTT.

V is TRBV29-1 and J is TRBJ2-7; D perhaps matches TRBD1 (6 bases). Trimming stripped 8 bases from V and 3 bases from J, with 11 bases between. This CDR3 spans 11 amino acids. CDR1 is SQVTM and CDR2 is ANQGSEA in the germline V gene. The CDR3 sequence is CSTLTGYEQYF. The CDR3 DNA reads TGCAGCACCTTGACAGGCTACGAGCAGTACTTC.

The CDR3 DNA reads TGTGCCACCCCAGGGGGACAGGGGATAACCTACGAGCAGTACTTC. Its translation is CATPGGQGITYEQYF. V usage is TRBV6-1 and J usage is TRBJ2-7; 10 nucleotides align to TRBD1. The CDR3 length is 15 residues. Unmatched junction bases numbered 11, after V lost 10 bases and J lost 2 bases. Germline assignment: CDR1 MNHNS and CDR2 SASEGT.